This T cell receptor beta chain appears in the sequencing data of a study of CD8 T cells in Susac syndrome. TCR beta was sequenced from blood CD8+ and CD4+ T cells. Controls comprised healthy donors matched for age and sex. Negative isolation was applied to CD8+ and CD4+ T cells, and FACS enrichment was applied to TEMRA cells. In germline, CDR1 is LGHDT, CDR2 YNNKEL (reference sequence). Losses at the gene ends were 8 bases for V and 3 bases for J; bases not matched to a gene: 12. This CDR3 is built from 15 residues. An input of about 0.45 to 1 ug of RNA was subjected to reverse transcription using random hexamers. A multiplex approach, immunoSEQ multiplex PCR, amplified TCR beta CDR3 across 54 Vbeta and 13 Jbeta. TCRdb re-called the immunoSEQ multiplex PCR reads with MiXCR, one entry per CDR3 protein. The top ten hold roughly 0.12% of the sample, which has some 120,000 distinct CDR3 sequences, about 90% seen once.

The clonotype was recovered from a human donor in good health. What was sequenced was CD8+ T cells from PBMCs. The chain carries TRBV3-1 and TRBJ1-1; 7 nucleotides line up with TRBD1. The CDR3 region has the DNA TGTGCCAGCCGAGGGACAGTTACTTCGCACACTGAAGCTTTCTTT. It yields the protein CASRGTVTSHTEAFF.